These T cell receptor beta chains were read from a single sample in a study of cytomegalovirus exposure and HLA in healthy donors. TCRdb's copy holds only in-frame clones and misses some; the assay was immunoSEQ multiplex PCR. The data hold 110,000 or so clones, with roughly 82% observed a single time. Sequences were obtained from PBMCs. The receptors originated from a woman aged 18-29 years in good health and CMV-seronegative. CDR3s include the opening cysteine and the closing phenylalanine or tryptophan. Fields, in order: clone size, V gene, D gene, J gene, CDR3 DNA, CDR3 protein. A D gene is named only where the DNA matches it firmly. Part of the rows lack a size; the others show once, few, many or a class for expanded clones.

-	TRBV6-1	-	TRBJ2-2	TGTGCCAGCAGTCGAGGGACAAACGGCGGGGAGCTGTTTTTT	CASSRGTNGGELFF
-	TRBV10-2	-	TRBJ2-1	TGCGCCAGCAGACATTTTGGAGCAGAGCAGTTCTTC	CASRHFGAEQFF
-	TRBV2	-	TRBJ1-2	TGTGCCAGCAAGGTCAGGGAAGGCTACACCTTC	CASKVREGYTF
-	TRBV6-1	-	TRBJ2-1	TGTGCCAGCAGTGAAATCCCACGACAGGTGAGAGGTTATGAGCAGTTCTTC	CASSEIPRQVRGYEQFF
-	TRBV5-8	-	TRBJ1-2	TGTGCCAGCAGCTTATACAGGTCGAGAGATGGCTACACCTTC	CASSLYRSRDGYTF
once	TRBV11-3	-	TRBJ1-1	TGTGCCAGCAGCTTCCAGGGTCACACTGAAGCTTTCTTT	CASSFQGHTEAFF
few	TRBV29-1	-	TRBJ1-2	TGCAGCGTTGAAGTCGGGGGGATCTATGGCTACACCTTC	CSVEVGGIYGYTF
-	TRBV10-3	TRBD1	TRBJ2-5	TGTGCCATCAGTGGGGGGACAGAAGAGACCCAGTACTTC	CAISGGTEETQYF
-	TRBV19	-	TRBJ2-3	TGTGCCAGTAGCCCTGGGGTCGGGGATAGGCAGTATTTT	CASSPGVGDRQYF
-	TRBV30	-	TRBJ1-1	TGTGCCTGGAGTCTAGACAGGTTGAACACTGAAGCTTTCTTT	CAWSLDRLNTEAFF
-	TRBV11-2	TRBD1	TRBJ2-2	TGTGCCAGCAGCTTCTCCCGGGACAGGGCGAGGACCGGGGAGCTGTTTTTT	CASSFSRDRARTGELFF
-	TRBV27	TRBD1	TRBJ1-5	TGTGCCAGCAGTTTACGACAGGGGAGTCAGCCCCAGCATTTT	CASSLRQGSQPQHF
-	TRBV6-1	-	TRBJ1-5	TGTGCCAGCTCTCTGGACGGGGATTATCAGCCCCAGCATTTT	CASSLDGDYQPQHF
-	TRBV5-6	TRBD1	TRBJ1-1	TGTGCCAGCAGCTTGGGCGGACAGGGGGGGGTCACTGAAGCTTTCTTT	CASSLGGQGGVTEAFF
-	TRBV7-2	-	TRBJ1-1	TGTGCCAGCAGGTATCGGAGGGAAGCTTTCTTT	CASRYRREAFF
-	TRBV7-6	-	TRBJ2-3	TGTGCCAGCAGACGACAGCCCACTAGCACAGATACGCAGTATTTT	CASRRQPTSTDTQYF
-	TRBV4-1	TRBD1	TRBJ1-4	TGCGCCAGCAGCCATATGACAGGGGGAAGTACTAATGAAAAACTGTTTTTT	CASSHMTGGSTNEKLFF
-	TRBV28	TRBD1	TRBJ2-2	TGTGCCAGCAGTTTTGCCGGGACAGGGGTAAAGAGGGAGCTGTTTTTT	CASSFAGTGVKRELFF
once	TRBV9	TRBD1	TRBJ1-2	TGTGCCAGCAGCGTAGACGGACAGGGGGCTTATGGCTACACCTTC	CASSVDGQGAYGYTF
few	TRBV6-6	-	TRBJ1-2	TGTGCCAGCAGTTACGCGACGGGTGGCTACACCTTC	CASSYATGGYTF
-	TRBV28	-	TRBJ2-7	TGTGCCAGCAGTTTGTCCGGCGGAACCTACGAGCAGTACTTC	CASSLSGGTYEQYF
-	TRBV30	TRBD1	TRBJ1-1	TGTGCCTGGACAGGGGGGATGAACACTGAAGCTTTCTTT	CAWTGGMNTEAFF
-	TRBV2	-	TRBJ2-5	TGTGCCAGCAGTGAATTAAAGACCCAGTACTTC	CASSELKTQYF
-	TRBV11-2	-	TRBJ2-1	TGTGCCAGCAGCTCAGGGCGGGGAGCAGCCAATGAGCAGTTCTTC	CASSSGRGAANEQFF
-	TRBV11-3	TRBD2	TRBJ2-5	TGTGCCAGCAGCCCCCGTCGGGGGGAAGAGACCCAGTACTTC	CASSPRRGEETQYF
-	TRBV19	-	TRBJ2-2	TGTGCCAGTAGTAAAACACAGGGAGCCGGGGAGCTGTTTTTT	CASSKTQGAGELFF
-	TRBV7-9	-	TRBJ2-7	TGTGCCAGCAGCTCCACAGGGTATTCCTACGAGCAGTACTTC	CASSSTGYSYEQYF